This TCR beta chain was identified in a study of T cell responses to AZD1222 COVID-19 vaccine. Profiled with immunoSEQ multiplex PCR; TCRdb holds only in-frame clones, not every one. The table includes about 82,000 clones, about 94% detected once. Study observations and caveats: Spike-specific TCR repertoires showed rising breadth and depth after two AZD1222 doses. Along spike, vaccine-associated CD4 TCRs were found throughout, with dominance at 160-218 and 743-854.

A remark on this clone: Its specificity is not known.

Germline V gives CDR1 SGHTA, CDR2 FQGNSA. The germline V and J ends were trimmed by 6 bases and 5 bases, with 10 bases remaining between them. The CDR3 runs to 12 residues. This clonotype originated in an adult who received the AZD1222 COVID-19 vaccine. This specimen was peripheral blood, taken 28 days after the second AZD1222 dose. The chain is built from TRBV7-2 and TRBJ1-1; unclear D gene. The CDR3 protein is CASSDPRTEAFF. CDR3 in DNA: TGTGCCAGCAGTGACCCTAGGACTGAAGCTTTCTTT.